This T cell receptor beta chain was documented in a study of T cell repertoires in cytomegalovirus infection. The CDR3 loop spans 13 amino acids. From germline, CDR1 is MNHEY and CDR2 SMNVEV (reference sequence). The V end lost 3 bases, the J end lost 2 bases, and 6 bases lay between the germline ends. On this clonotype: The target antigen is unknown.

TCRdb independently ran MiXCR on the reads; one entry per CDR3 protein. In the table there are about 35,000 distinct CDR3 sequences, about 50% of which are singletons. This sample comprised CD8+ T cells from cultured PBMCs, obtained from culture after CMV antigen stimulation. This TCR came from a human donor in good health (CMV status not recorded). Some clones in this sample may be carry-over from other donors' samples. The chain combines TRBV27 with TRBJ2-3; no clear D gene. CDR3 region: CASSLGITDTQYF. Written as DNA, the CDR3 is TGTGCCAGCAGTTTGGGGATCACAGATACGCAGTATTTT.